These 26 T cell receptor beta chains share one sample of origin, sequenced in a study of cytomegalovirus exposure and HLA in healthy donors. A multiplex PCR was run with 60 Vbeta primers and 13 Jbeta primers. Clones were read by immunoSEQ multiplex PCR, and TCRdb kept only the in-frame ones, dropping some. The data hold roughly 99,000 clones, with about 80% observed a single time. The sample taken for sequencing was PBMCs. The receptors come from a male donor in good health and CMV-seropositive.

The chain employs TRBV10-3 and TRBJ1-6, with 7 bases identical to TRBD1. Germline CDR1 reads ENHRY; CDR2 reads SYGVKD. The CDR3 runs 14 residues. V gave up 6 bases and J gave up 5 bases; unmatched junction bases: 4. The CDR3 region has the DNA TGTGCCATCAGGGGGACAGTCGATAATTCACCCCTCCACTTT. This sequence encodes CAIRGTVDNSPLHF.

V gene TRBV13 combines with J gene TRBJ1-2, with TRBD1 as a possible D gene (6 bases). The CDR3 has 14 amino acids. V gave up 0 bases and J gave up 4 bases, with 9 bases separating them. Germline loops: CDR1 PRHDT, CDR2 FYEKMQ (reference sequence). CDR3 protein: CASSLGRTVYGYTF. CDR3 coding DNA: TGTGCCAGCAGCTTAGGCCGGACAGTCTATGGCTACACCTTC.

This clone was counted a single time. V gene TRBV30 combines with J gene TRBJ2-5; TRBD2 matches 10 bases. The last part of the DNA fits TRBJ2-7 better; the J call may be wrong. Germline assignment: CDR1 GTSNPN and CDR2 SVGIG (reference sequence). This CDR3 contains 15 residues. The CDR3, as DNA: TGTGCCTGGAGTACGAGCGGGGGGGCCGTTTACGAGCAGTACTTC. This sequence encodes CAWSTSGGAVYEQYF.

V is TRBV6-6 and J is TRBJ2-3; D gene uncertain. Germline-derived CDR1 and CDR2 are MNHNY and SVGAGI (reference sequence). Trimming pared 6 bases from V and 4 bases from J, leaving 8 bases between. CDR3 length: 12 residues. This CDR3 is CASSPSSDTQYF. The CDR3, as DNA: TGTGCCAGCAGCCCTAGTTCAGATACGCAGTATTTT.

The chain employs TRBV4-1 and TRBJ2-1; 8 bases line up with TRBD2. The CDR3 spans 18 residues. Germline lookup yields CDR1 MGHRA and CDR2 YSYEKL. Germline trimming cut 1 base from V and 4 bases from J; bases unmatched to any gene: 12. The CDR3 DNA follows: TGCGCCAGCAGCCAAGCCCCTACGGGGGGGCCTACATACAATGAGCAGTTCTTC. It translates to CASSQAPTGGPTYNEQFF.

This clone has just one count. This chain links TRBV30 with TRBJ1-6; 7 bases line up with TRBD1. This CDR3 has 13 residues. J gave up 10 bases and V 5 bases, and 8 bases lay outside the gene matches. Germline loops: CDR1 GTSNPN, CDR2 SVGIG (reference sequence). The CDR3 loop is CAWGADRDSPLHF. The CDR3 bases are TGTGCCTGGGGAGCCGACAGGGACTCACCCCTCCACTTT.

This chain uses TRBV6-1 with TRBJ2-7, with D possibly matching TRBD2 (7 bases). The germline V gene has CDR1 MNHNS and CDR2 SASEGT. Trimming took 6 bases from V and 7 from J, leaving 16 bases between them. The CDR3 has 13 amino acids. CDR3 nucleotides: TGTGCCAGCAGACTGGGGGGGGCGCGTGAGCAGTACTTC. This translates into CASRLGGAREQYF.

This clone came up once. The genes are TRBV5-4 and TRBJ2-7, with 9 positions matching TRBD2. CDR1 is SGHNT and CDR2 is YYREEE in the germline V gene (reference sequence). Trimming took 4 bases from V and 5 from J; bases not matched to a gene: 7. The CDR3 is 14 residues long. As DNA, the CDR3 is TGTGCCAGCAGCAACGGGGGGACTAGCAACGAGCAGTACTTC. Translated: CASSNGGTSNEQYF.

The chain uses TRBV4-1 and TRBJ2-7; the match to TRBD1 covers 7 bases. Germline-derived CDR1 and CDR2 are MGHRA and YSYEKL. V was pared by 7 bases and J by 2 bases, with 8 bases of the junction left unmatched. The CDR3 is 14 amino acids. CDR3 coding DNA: TGCGCCAGCACCCCAACCACAGGGGCCTACGAGCAGTACTTC. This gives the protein CASTPTTGAYEQYF.

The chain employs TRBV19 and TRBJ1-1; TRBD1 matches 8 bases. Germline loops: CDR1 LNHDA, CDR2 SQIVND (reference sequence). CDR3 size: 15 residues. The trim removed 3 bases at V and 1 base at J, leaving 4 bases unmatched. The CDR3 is CASSIGQGANTEAFF. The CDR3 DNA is TGTGCCAGTAGTATTGGGCAGGGGGCGAACACTGAAGCTTTCTTT.

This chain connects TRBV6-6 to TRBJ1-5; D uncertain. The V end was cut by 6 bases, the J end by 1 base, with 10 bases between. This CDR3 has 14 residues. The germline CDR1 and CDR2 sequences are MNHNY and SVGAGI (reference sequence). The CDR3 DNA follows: TGTGCCAGCAGCCTAGGTGACAGCAATCAGCCCCAGCATTTT. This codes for CASSLGDSNQPQHF.

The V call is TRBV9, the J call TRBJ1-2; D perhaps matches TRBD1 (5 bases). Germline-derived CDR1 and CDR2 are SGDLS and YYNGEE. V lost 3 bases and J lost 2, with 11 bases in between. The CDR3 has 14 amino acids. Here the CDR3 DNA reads TGTGCCAGCAGCGAAGGGACTTTCAACTATGGCTACACCTTC. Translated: CASSEGTFNYGYTF.

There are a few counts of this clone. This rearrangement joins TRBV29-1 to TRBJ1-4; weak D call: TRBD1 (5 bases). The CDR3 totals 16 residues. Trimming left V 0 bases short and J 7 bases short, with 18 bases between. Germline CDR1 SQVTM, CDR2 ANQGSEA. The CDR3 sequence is CSVEDPQAGLSEKLFF. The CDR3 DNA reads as TGCAGCGTTGAAGATCCCCAAGCGGGACTTAGTGAAAAACTGTTTTTT.

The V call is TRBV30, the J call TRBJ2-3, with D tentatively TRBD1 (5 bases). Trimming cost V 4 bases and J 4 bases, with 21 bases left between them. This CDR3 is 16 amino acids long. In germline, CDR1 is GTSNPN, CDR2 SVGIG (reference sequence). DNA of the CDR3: TGTGCCTGGACCCGCCCCCGACCAGTAGGGGCAGATACGCAGTATTTT. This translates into CAWTRPRPVGADTQYF.

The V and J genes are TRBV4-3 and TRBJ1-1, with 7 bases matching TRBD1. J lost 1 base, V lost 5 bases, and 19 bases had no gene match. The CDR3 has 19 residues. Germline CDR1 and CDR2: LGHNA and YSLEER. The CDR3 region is CASSGGRRGPEGKNTEAFF. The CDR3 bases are TGCGCCAGCAGCGGCGGTAGGAGGGGGCCCGAGGGTAAGAACACTGAAGCTTTCTTT.

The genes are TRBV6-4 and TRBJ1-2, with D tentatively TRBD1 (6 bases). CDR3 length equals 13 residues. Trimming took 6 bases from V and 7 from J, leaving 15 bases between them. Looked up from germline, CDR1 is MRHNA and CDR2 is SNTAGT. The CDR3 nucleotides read TGTGCCAGCAGCGAACAGTCAGGGGTTGGCTACACCTTC. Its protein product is CASSEQSGVGYTF.

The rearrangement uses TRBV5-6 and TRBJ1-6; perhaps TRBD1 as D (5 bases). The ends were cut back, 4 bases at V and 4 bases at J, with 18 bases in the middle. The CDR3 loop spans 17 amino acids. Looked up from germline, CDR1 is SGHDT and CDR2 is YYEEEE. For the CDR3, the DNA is TGTGCCAGCAGCGGCACCGTATCGGGACTGTATAATTCACCCCTCCACTTT. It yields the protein CASSGTVSGLYNSPLHF.

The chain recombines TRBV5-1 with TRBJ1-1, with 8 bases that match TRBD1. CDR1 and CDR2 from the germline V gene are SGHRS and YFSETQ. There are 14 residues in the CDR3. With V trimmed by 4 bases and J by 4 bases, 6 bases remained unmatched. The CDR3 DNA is TGCGCCAGCAGCCCAGGGACAGGTCCCACTGAAGCTTTCTTT. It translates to CASSPGTGPTEAFF.

The CDR3 is CASSLVGEQPQHF. DNA of the CDR3: TGCGCCAGCAGCTTGGTTGGGGAGCAGCCCCAGCATTTT. The genes are TRBV5-1 and TRBJ1-5, with no clear D. The CDR3 covers 13 residues. V lost 0 bases and J lost 7, with 8 bases in between. Germline-derived CDR1 and CDR2 are SGHRS and YFSETQ.

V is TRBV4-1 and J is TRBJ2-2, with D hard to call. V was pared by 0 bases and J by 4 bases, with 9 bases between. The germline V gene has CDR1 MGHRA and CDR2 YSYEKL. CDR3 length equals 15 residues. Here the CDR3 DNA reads TGCGCCAGCAGCCAAGAATTTGGCGGCACCGGGGAGCTGTTTTTT. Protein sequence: CASSQEFGGTGELFF.

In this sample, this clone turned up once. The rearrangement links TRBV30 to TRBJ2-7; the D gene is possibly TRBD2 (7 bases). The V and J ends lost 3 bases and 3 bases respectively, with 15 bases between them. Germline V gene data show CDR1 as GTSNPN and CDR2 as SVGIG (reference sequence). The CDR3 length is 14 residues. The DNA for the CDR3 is TGTGCCTGGAGGTGGGGGGGGCCTATCTACGAGCAGTACTTC. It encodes CAWRWGGPIYEQYF.

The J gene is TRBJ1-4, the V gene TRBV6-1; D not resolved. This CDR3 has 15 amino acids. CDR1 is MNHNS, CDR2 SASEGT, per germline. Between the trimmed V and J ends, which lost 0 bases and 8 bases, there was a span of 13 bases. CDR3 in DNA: TGTGCCAGCAGTGAAGCGCCCACGAAGCGGGAAAAACTGTTTTTT. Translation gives CASSEAPTKREKLFF.

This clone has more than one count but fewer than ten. The CDR3 loop is CAGDGTGFTF. As DNA, the CDR3 is TGTGCCGGCGACGGGACAGGGTTCACCTTC. V and J are TRBV30 and TRBJ1-2; 9 bases agree with TRBD1. Germline V gene sequence: CDR1 GTSNPN, CDR2 SVGIG (reference sequence). CDR3 length: 10 residues. The V gene end was trimmed by 8 bases and the J gene end by 13 bases; junction bases not matched to a gene: 8.

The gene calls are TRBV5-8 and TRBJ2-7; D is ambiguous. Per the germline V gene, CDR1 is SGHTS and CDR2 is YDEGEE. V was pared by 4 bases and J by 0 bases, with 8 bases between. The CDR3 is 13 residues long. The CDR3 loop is CASSGRRSYEQYF. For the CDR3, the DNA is TGTGCCAGCAGCGGCAGGCGCTCCTACGAGCAGTACTTC.

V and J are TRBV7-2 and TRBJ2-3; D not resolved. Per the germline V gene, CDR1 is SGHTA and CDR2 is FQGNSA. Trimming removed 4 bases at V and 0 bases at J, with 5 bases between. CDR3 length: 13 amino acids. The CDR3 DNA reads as TGTGCCAGCAGCTCTTTAAGCACAGATACGCAGTATTTT. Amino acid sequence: CASSSLSTDTQYF.

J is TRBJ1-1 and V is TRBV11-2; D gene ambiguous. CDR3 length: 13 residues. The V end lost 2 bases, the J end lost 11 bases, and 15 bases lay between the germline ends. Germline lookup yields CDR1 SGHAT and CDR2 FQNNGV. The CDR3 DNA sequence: TGTGCCAGCAGCTTATCGGCACCCTCGGGGGCTTTCTTT. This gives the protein CASSLSAPSGAFF.